This is a list of T cell receptor beta chains from one sample in a study of Graves' ophthalmopathy and Graves' hyperthyroidism. Each CDR3 protein gets one entry after TCRdb re-called the multiplex PCR reads with MiXCR. The repertoire has under 350,000 distinct CDR3 sequences, around a sixth of them found once; the top ten carry approximately 13%. Specimen: peripheral blood. Receptors were obtained from an adult man with Graves' ophthalmopathy. Both conserved end residues are part of each CDR3. D genes are given only for firm matches. Only part of the rows carry a size: once, few, many, or a class if the clone is expanded.

>many|TRBV3-1|-|TRBJ1-5
TGTGCCAGCAGCCAGAACAGCCTTAGCAATCAGCCCCAGCATTTT
CASSQNSLSNQPQHF
>many|TRBV12-3/TRBV12-4|-|TRBJ2-6
TGTGCCAGCAGGTCGACGGGGTCTGGGGCCAACGTCCTGACTTTC
CASRSTGSGANVLTF
>-|TRBV30|-|TRBJ2-7
TGTGCCTGGAGCCTGGGCGGCAGGGGCAAAATCCGATCCTACGAGCAGTACTTC
CAWSLGGRGKIRSYEQYF
>many|TRBV20-1|TRBD1|TRBJ1-1
TGCAGTGCTAGGCTATTGGCGGGACAGGCGAACACTGAAGCTTTCTTT
CSARLLAGQANTEAFF
>many|TRBV5-5|-|TRBJ1-1
TGTGCCAGCAGCCCCTGGAAAGCAAACACTGAAGCTTTCTTT
CASSPWKANTEAFF
>many|TRBV4-1|-|TRBJ2-7
TGCGCCAGCAGCCTAGATGGAGGGGGGTACTACGAGCAGTACTTC
CASSLDGGGYYEQYF
>many|TRBV6-2/TRBV6-3|-|TRBJ2-7
TGTGCCAGCAGTTACTTGGGCAGAAGCTCCTACGAGCAGTACTTC
CASSYLGRSSYEQYF
>many|TRBV2|-|TRBJ2-5
TGTGCCAGCGACAACACAGGACCCCAAGAGACCCAGTACTTC
CASDNTGPQETQYF
>-|TRBV18|-|TRBJ2-5
TGTGCCAGCTCACCAGGGGCGGGAAGCAGAGAGACCCAGTACTTC
CASSPGAGSRETQYF
>many|TRBV7-9|-|TRBJ1-2
TGTGCCAGCAGCTTAGCCGTGGTAGGGGGCTATGGCTACACCTTC
CASSLAVVGGYGYTF
>-|TRBV20-1|-|TRBJ2-7
TGCAGTGCTGAATTGTCGGGAACCTACGAGCAGTACTTC
CSAELSGTYEQYF
>many|TRBV11-2|-|TRBJ1-1
TGTGCCAGCAGCTTAGGGCCGTCCACTGAAGCTTTCTTT
CASSLGPSTEAFF
>many|TRBV10-3|TRBD1|TRBJ1-6
TGTGCCATCAGTCGACAGGGGAATTCACCCCTCCACTTT
CAISRQGNSPLHF
>many|TRBV6-5|-|TRBJ1-2
TGTGCCAGCAGTTACCAGGAGGGGCTTGGTTATGGCTACACCTTC
CASSYQEGLGYGYTF
>many|TRBV29-1|TRBD1|TRBJ1-1
TGCAGCGTTGAAGAAGGACAGGCACAGAAGGCTTTCTTT
CSVEEGQAQKAFF
>many|TRBV12-3/TRBV12-4|-|TRBJ2-5
TGTGCCAGCAGTTTGCTTAGCTCGGGGACCCAGTACTTC
CASSLLSSGTQYF
>many|TRBV4-1|-|TRBJ2-5
TGCGCCAGCAGCCCGAAAACAGGGATAGAGACCCAGTACTTC
CASSPKTGIETQYF
>many|TRBV6-5|TRBD2|TRBJ2-7
TGTGCCAGCAGTTACTACGGGGCGGGAGCGGTCGAGCAGTACTTC
CASSYYGAGAVEQYF
>many|TRBV20-1|-|TRBJ2-2
TGCAGTGCTTGGGACGTAACGGGCGGGGAGCTGTTTTTT
CSAWDVTGGELFF
>many|TRBV4-1|TRBD2|TRBJ2-7
TGCGCCAGCAGCCAAGGGACTAGCGATCGGTTCGAGCAGTACTTC
CASSQGTSDRFEQYF
>-|TRBV19|-|TRBJ1-2
TGTGCCAGTAGCACACGCCGGGCAGCGTCACTTTCTAACTATGGCTACACCTTC
CASSTRRAASLSNYGYTF
>-|TRBV20-1|-|TRBJ2-7
TGCAGTGCTAGGTTTCCCGATCCGGGAGTGTACGAGCAGTACTTC
CSARFPDPGVYEQYF
>many|TRBV10-3|-|TRBJ1-5
TGTGCCATCAGTGATTACACGGGAGATCAGCCCCAGCATTTT
CAISDYTGDQPQHF
>many|TRBV27|TRBD1|TRBJ1-2
TGTGCCAGCAGTTCCGGGACAGGGGCGGGTAACTATGGCTACACCTTC
CASSSGTGAGNYGYTF
>-|TRBV12-3/TRBV12-4|-|TRBJ1-1
TGTGCCAGCAGTTTAAAGGCAGATGAAGCTTTCTTT
CASSLKADEAFF
>many|TRBV5-1|-|TRBJ2-7
TGCGCCAGCAGCTCCGGGACGGCTGCCTACGAGCAGTACTTC
CASSSGTAAYEQYF
>-|TRBV6-1|-|TRBJ2-5
TGTGCCAGCAGTAATCCGGGCGGAGGGGAGACCCAGTACTTC
CASSNPGGGETQYF
>-|TRBV6-2/TRBV6-3|-|TRBJ1-1
TGTGCCAGCAGCGTAGGTCAAGGGAACTACCCGAACACTGAAGCTTTCTTT
CASSVGQGNYPNTEAFF
>many|TRBV7-2|-|TRBJ1-1
TGTGCCAGCAGCTTAGCCCCGAACACTGAAGCTTTCTTT
CASSLAPNTEAFF
>-|TRBV3-1|TRBD1|TRBJ1-2
TGTGCCAGCAGCCAAGGCCCTAGGACAGGGGGCGGAAACTATGGCTACACCTTC
CASSQGPRTGGGNYGYTF
>few|TRBV20-1|-|TRBJ1-1
TGCAGTGCCAGACCACAGGGCACTGAAGCTTTCTTT
CSARPQGTEAFF
>few|TRBV30|-|TRBJ2-2
TGTGCCTGGAGTGTACGCGGGGGCCGCGGGACCGGGGAGCTGTTTTTT
CAWSVRGGRGTGELFF
>many|TRBV11-2|-|TRBJ1-2
TGTGCCAGCAGCTTAGGTCATGGAGTCACGCAGTCGGGCTACACCTTC
CASSLGHGVTQSGYTF
>many|TRBV5-1|-|TRBJ1-1
TGCGCCAGCAGACGGATGATGAGAAGGGGAGGCACTGAAGCTTTCTTT
CASRRMMRRGGTEAFF
>many|TRBV7-3|-|TRBJ1-1
TGTGCCAGCAAGTTAGGGTTGAACACTGAAGCTTTCTTT
CASKLGLNTEAFF
>many|TRBV12-3/TRBV12-4|-|TRBJ1-1
TGTGCCAGCAGTTCTACGACACTGAACACTGAAGCTTTCTTT
CASSSTTLNTEAFF
>many|TRBV20-1|-|TRBJ1-2
TGCAGTGCTAGAGCCCCCCGACGATTAAACTATGGCTACACCTTC
CSARAPRRLNYGYTF
>many|TRBV2|TRBD1|TRBJ2-2
TGTGCCAGCCTAACAGGGGTATTGCCCGGGGAGCTGTTTTTT
CASLTGVLPGELFF
>many|TRBV20-1|TRBD1|TRBJ1-6
TGCAGTGCTTGGACAGGGAAAGAGGATTCACCCCTCCACTTT
CSAWTGKEDSPLHF
>few|TRBV27|TRBD1|TRBJ1-2
TGTGCCAGCAGGACAGGGTATGGCTACACCTTC
CASRTGYGYTF
>many|TRBV7-2|-|TRBJ2-7
TGTGCCAGCAGCTTAGGACTAGTCTGCGAGCAGTACTTC
CASSLGLVCEQYF
>many|TRBV4-1|TRBD2|TRBJ2-5
TGCGCCAGCAGCCAAGCGTCACTAGCGGGAGTAGAGACCCAGTACTTC
CASSQASLAGVETQYF
>many|TRBV4-3|TRBD1|TRBJ1-2
TGCGCCAGCAGCCAAGACGGGACAGGGTACTATGGCTACACCTTC
CASSQDGTGYYGYTF
>many|TRBV7-7|TRBD1|TRBJ2-5
TGTGCTAGCAGCCAAACGGGACAGGTCATGCCGGAGACCCAGTACTTC
CASSQTGQVMPETQYF
>-|TRBV5-1|TRBD1|TRBJ1-1
TGCGCCAGCAGCTTAGATCAGGGGGTGAACACTGAAGCTTTCTTT
CASSLDQGVNTEAFF
>many|TRBV30|-|TRBJ2-7
TGTGCCTGGATGCCACACCGGGGGCAGGCGAGGGGGGAACTCTACGAGCAGTACTTC
CAWMPHRGQARGELYEQYF
>-|TRBV28|TRBD1|TRBJ1-3
TGTGCCAGCAGGTGGGACCGGACAGGGGCTGGAAACACCATATATTTT
CASRWDRTGAGNTIYF
>many|TRBV7-9|-|TRBJ1-5
TGTGCCAGCAACACAGGGTTCAATCAGCCCCAGCATTTT
CASNTGFNQPQHF
>many|TRBV11-2|TRBD1|TRBJ2-5
TGTGCCAGCAGCTCGGGACAGGGGAGAAAAGAGACCCAGTACTTC
CASSSGQGRKETQYF
>many|TRBV19|-|TRBJ2-7
TGTGCCACTCGGGTGGGAGGAATCAGCGAGCAGTACTTC
CATRVGGISEQYF